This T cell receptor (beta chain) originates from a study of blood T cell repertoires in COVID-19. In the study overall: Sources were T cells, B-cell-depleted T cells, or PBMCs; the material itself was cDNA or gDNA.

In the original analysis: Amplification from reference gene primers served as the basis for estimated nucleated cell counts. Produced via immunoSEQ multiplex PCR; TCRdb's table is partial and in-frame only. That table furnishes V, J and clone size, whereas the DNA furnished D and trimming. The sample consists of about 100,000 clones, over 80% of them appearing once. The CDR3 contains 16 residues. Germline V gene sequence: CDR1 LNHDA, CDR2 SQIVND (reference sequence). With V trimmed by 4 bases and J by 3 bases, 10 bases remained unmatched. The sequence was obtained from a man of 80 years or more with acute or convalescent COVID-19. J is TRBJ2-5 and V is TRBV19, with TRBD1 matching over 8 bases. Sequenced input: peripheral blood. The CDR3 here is CASSTFIQQGEETQYF. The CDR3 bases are TGTGCCAGTAGTACCTTTATCCAACAGGGGGAAGAGACCCAGTACTTC.